Included here is one T cell receptor beta chain sequence, with context. The antigen remains undetermined. These data belong to a study of Graves' ophthalmopathy and Graves' hyperthyroidism. Regarding the study as a whole: Discriminating ophthalmopathy from stable hyperthyroidism, a 13-signature model attained a sensitivity of about 88% and a specificity of around 81%. Its predictions of ophthalmopathy progression gave the model 60% to 71% sensitivity and 72% to 85% specificity.

RNA transcripts were the source from which TCR beta CDR3 regions were amplified. Amplification began with first-round RT-PCR using HTBI primers, then second-round multiplex PCR was performed. Each CDR3 protein is one row after TCRdb ran MiXCR on the multiplex PCR reads. The sample lists a few hundred thousand distinct CDR3 sequences, 35% to 40% occurring once. V gave up 3 bases and J gave up 5 bases; unmatched junction bases: 1. Germline V lookup: CDR1 LNHNV, CDR2 YYDKDF (reference sequence). The CDR3 length is 14 residues. The gene calls are TRBV15 and TRBJ1-5; 10 bases agree with TRBD1. The TCR sequence derives from an adult man with Graves' hyperthyroidism. Sample: peripheral blood or thyroid tissue (not recorded which). The CDR3: CATSSGTGDQPQHF. CDR3 DNA sequence: TGTGCCACCAGCAGCGGGACAGGGGATCAGCCCCAGCATTTT.